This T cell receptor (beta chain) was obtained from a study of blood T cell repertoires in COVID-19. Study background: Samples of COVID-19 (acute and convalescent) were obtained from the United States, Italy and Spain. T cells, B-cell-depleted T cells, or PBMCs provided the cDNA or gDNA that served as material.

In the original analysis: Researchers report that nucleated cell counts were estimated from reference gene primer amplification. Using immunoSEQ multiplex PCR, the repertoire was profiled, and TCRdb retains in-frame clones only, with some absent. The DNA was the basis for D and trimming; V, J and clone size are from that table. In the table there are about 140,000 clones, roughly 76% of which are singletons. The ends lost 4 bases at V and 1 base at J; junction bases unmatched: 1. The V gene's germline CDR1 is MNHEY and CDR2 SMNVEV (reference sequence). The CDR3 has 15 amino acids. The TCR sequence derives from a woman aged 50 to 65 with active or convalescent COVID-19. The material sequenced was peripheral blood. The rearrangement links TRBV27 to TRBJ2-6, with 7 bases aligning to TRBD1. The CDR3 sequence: CASSSGQSGANVLTF. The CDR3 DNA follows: TGTGCCAGCAGTTCGGGACAGTCTGGGGCCAACGTCCTGACTTTC.